This T cell receptor beta chain derives from a study of cytomegalovirus exposure and HLA in healthy donors. Points from the study as a whole: TCR beta V segments were, for the most part, productive about 87% or about 30% of the time in an earlier analysis. As was reported, the classifier diagnosed cytomegalovirus status with high specificity and sensitivity. When presence/absence was analysed, sequencing depth was taken to be roughly uniform across donors.

Regarding this clone: The antigen is not known.

With 60 Vbeta and 13 Jbeta primers, the PCR was carried out. Sequenced by immunoSEQ multiplex PCR; TCRdb stores in-frame clones only, minus some. The sample lists some 250,000 clones, 82% occurring once. The receptor was derived from a woman aged 40 to 55 in good health and CMV-seropositive. Sample: PBMCs.

The CDR3 DNA follows: TGTGCCAGCAGTGAATGGCTTTCCAGCACAGATACGCAGTATTTT. Its protein is CASSEWLSSTDTQYF. V gene TRBV25-1 combines with J gene TRBJ2-3; D is unclear. The CDR3 totals 15 residues. V was clipped by 1 base and J by 0 bases, with 8 bases between them. Germline V gene data show CDR1 as MGHDK and CDR2 as SYGVNS.